This section outlines one T cell receptor beta chain sequence together with its context. Antigen unknown. Germline CDR1 is ENHRY and CDR2 is SYGVKD. Trimming left V 8 bases short and J 8 bases short, with 15 bases between. The CDR3 spans 13 residues. This sample was taken from a study of vaccination effects on CD4 cells after COVID-19. Using viral peptide pools, the ViraFEST assay grew out antigen-specific CD4+ T cells prior to sequencing. CD4+ T cell isolation took place after less than 13 days of culture. Each participant was given two doses of one vaccine (BNT162b2 or mRNA-1273). TCRdb keeps only in-frame clones here, not all; method: immunoSEQ multiplex PCR. In the table there are about 31,000 clones, about 66% of which are singletons.

The genes are TRBV10-3 and TRBJ1-4, with D tentatively TRBD1 (5 bases). This TCR was recovered from a human donor who received a COVID-19 vaccine. The sample consisted of CD4+ T cells from PBMCs cultured with SARS-CoV-2 spike peptides, taken after COVID-19 vaccination. The CDR3 region is CAIHQGKGEKLFF. The CDR3 region has the DNA TGTGCCATCCATCAGGGAAAGGGCGAAAAACTGTTTTTT.